The 10 T cell receptor beta chains listed next were all sequenced from one sample in a study of early T cells in non-severe SARS-CoV-2 infection. In TCRdb, the 5' RACE reads were re-called with MiXCR into one record per CDR3 protein. The sample holds 60,000 to 70,000 distinct CDR3 sequences, around 8.7% seen once. The specimen sequenced was whole blood. These receptors all stem from an adult who was a healthcare worker with PCR-confirmed SARS-CoV-2 infection or an uninfected control (not recorded which).

This clonotype has at least ten counts. The chain recombines TRBV15 with TRBJ2-7; no definite D call. The CDR3 length is 14 residues. V lost 0 bases to trimming and J lost 2 bases, with 8 bases between them. Germline V lookup: CDR1 LNHNV, CDR2 YYDKDF (reference sequence). In DNA, the CDR3 is TGTGCCACCAGCAGAGATGGTCTTACCTACGAGCAGTACTTC. Its protein product is CATSRDGLTYEQYF.

This chain links TRBV20-1 with TRBJ1-1; no clear D gene. The length of the CDR3 is 13 residues. Trimming cost V 0 bases and J 0 bases, with 5 bases left between them. Germline V lookup: CDR1 DFQATT, CDR2 SNEGSKA (reference sequence). The CDR3 DNA follows: TGCAGTGCTAGAGAGACCTTGAACACTGAAGCTTTCTTT. This translates into CSARETLNTEAFF.

As regards this clonotype: A much more abundant neighbour one base away suggests this may be a read error. This chain joins TRBV7-9 and TRBJ1-6, with D unclear. Germline V CDR1 and CDR2: SEHNR, FQNEAQ (reference sequence). The CDR3 totals 12 residues. CDR3 in DNA: TGTGCCAGCAGCTTAGCGGGTTCACCCCTCCGCTTT. Translation gives CASSLAGSPLRF.

The V gene is TRBV5-1, the J gene TRBJ2-3; TRBD2 aligns across 8 bases. V lost 1 base to trimming and J lost 0 bases; unmatched junction nucleotides: 7. The CDR3 spans 17 residues. Looked up from germline, CDR1 is SGHRS and CDR2 is YFSETQ. CDR3 in DNA: TGCGCCAGCAGCTTGACTAGCGGTGGATCTAGCACAGATACGCAGTATTTT. Translating gives CASSLTSGGSSTDTQYF.

There are many counts of this clonotype. The CDR3 reads CASSMPDGQETQYF. CDR3 bases: TGCGCCAGCAGCATGCCGGACGGCCAAGAGACCCAGTACTTC. V is TRBV5-1 and J is TRBJ2-5, with D hard to call. V was cut by 4 bases and J by 1 base, with 11 bases left in between. Germline CDR1 reads SGHRS; CDR2 reads YFSETQ. There are 14 residues in the CDR3.

This clonotype was counted between two and nine times. CDR3 DNA sequence: TGTGCCAGCAGTTTAGTGGCAGGGCCCTACGAGCAGTACTTC. This gives the protein CASSLVAGPYEQYF. The rearrangement uses TRBV12-3 or TRBV12-4 and TRBJ2-7; D might be TRBD1 (5 bases). The CDR3 has 14 residues. Trimming left V 1 base short and J 2 bases short, with 9 bases between.

The rearrangement links TRBV7-7 to TRBJ2-3; 8 positions match TRBD2. Germline CDR1 reads SSHAT; CDR2 reads FNYEAQ (reference sequence). CDR3 length equals 16 residues. The V segment lost 1 base and the J segment 1 base; nucleotides outside the gene matches: 4. The CDR3 protein is CASSLDTSGRTDTQYF. The CDR3, as DNA: TGTGCCAGCAGCTTAGATACTAGCGGTCGCACAGATACGCAGTATTTT. Supplemented by reference TRBV7-7 and TRBJ2-3, the full variable domain reads GAGVSQSPRYKVTKRGQDVTLRCDPISSHATLYWYQQALGQGPEFLTYFNYEAQPDKSGLPSDRFSAERPEGSISTLTIQRTEQRDSAMYRCASSLDTSGRTDTQYFGPGTRLTVL.

The table lists this clonotype with many counts. The genes are TRBV29-1 and TRBJ2-7; TRBD2 is a possible D gene (6 bases). CDR3 length equals 11 residues. Trimming cost V 3 bases and J 7 bases, with 10 bases left between them. In germline, CDR1 is SQVTM, CDR2 ANQGSEA. CDR3 DNA sequence: TGCAGCGTTGACTCTGGGGGGGAGCAGTACTTC. Its translation is CSVDSGGEQYF.

This clonotype was seen repeatedly, ten times or more. The gene calls are TRBV20-1 and TRBJ1-2, with 9 bases identical to TRBD1. There are 17 residues in the CDR3. CDR1 DFQATT and CDR2 SNEGSKA come from the germline V gene (reference sequence). V dropped 1 base and J dropped 4; count of bases not matched to a gene: 13. DNA for the CDR3: TGCAGTGCTAGAGTTCCTGAGGGACAGGGAGCCTTCTATGGCTACACCTTC. It specifies CSARVPEGQGAFYGYTF.

This clonotype was found many times. V and J are TRBV6-5 and TRBJ2-1; TRBD2 matches 9 bases. This CDR3 has 16 amino acids. Germline-derived CDR1 and CDR2 are MNHEY and SVGAGI. V dropped 6 bases and J dropped 0; count of bases not matched to a gene: 6. The CDR3: CASRISGSSSYNEQFF. CDR3 coding DNA: TGTGCCAGCAGGATTAGCGGGAGCTCCTCCTACAATGAGCAGTTCTTC.